The clone carrying this T cell receptor beta chain was seen once. The sample comes from a study of PD-L1 blockade in urothelial cancer. Turning to the study itself: Most of the 29 patients were men who had bladder-origin urothelial cancer. Before enrollment, 0 to 3 chemotherapy regimens had been given to patients.

Patients in the study were battling locally advanced or metastatic urothelial carcinoma. CDR1 and CDR2 from the germline V gene are SGHTA and FQGNSA. V was pared by 3 bases and J by 1 base, with 3 bases between. There are 12 residues in the CDR3. Data came from immunoSEQ multiplex PCR; TCRdb stores just in-frame clones and leaves some out. The sample yields 70,000 or so clones, about 85% seen once. This TCR came from a man aged 70-80 years with urothelial cancer. Material: PBMCs, obtained around atezolizumab (anti-PD-L1) treatment. The chain joins TRBV7-2 to TRBJ1-2; D ambiguous. As DNA, the CDR3 is TGTGCCAGCAGCTTCGTTAACTATGGCTACACCTTC. Translated, it gives CASSFVNYGYTF.